The rows below give T cell receptor beta chains drawn from one sample of a study of post-analysis software for immune sequencing data. A single record per CDR3 protein comes from TCRdb applying MiXCR to the PCR reads. The table has about 430,000 distinct CDR3 sequences, approximately 38% seen once. The material sequenced was blood. These receptors all stem from a girl aged 2 to 9 with multiple sclerosis. Each CDR3 is given with its conserved first and last residue. Fields, in order: V gene, J gene, clone size, D gene, CDR3 DNA, CDR3 protein. A D gene is named only where the DNA matches it firmly. Size is omitted from some rows. Given values are once, few, many or a class for expanded clones.

V: TRBV30; J: TRBJ2-2; size: few; D: .; DNA: TGTGCCTGGAGTTTTGGGCCCGGGGAGCTGTTTTTT; CDR3: CAWSFGPGELFF
V: TRBV2; J: TRBJ1-5; size: few; D: TRBD1; DNA: TGTGCCAGCAATTCCCAGGGGGCTCAGCCCCAGCATTTT; CDR3: CASNSQGAQPQHF
V: TRBV5-1; J: TRBJ1-6; size: .; D: .; DNA: TGCGCCAGCAGCTTGGAAGGGACGGACTATAATTCACCCCTCCACTTT; CDR3: CASSLEGTDYNSPLHF
V: TRBV20-1; J: TRBJ2-1; size: few; D: .; DNA: TGCAGTGCTAACCGATTTGATGAGCAGTTCTTC; CDR3: CSANRFDEQFF
V: TRBV28; J: TRBJ2-7; size: .; D: .; DNA: TGTGCCAGCATCTCAACCCACTACGAGCAGTACTTC; CDR3: CASISTHYEQYF
V: TRBV7-3; J: TRBJ1-1; size: few; D: .; DNA: TGTGCCAGCAGTCCCACGGGGGAAGGGACTGAAGCTTTCTTT; CDR3: CASSPTGEGTEAFF
V: TRBV2; J: TRBJ1-2; size: .; D: TRBD1; DNA: TGTGCCAGCAGTCGGGACAGTTCGACCGGCTACACCTTC; CDR3: CASSRDSSTGYTF
V: TRBV7-2; J: TRBJ2-5; size: .; D: .; DNA: TGTGCCAGCAGCAGACTACCGGGGACCCAGTACTTC; CDR3: CASSRLPGTQYF
V: TRBV20-1; J: TRBJ1-5; size: .; D: .; DNA: TGCAGTGCCCTGACCCTTCAGGGGAGGTTTCAGCCCCAGCATTTT; CDR3: CSALTLQGRFQPQHF
V: TRBV9; J: TRBJ1-1; size: .; D: .; DNA: TGTGCCAGCAGCGTAATAGGGGCGGGTAACACTGAAGCTTTCTTT; CDR3: CASSVIGAGNTEAFF
V: TRBV15; J: TRBJ1-5; size: .; D: .; DNA: TGTGCCACCAGCAGACCAGACCATAGCAATCAGCCCCAGCATTTT; CDR3: CATSRPDHSNQPQHF
V: TRBV6-6; J: TRBJ2-7; size: .; D: TRBD1; DNA: TGTGCCAGCAGTAACGGCGCTACCGGGACAGGGGGCTACGAGCAGTACTTC; CDR3: CASSNGATGTGGYEQYF
V: TRBV7-9; J: TRBJ2-7; size: few; D: TRBD1; DNA: TGTGCCAGTAGCTTCAGGGGGACAGGGAACTACGAGCAGTACTTC; CDR3: CASSFRGTGNYEQYF
V: TRBV28; J: TRBJ1-5; size: few; D: .; DNA: TGTGCCAGCAGTTTTAACGAGGTACAACCCCAGCATTTT; CDR3: CASSFNEVQPQHF
V: TRBV6-5; J: TRBJ1-2; size: .; D: .; DNA: TGTGCCAGCAGTTACGCGACCCGGGGGCAGGTTGATGGCTACACCTTC; CDR3: CASSYATRGQVDGYTF
V: TRBV19; J: TRBJ2-7; size: few; D: TRBD2; DNA: TGTGCCAGTAGTTTTAGCGGGGATAGCTCCTACGAGCAGTACTTC; CDR3: CASSFSGDSSYEQYF
V: TRBV12-3/TRBV12-4; J: TRBJ1-2; size: few; D: TRBD1; DNA: TGTGCCAGCAGTCTCCCGGGACAGAAGATAGACTACACCTTC; CDR3: CASSLPGQKIDYTF
V: TRBV20-1; J: TRBJ1-6; size: .; D: .; DNA: TGCAGTGCTAGTAGCAGGGGAAATTCACCCCTCCACTTT; CDR3: CSASSRGNSPLHF
V: TRBV12-3/TRBV12-4; J: TRBJ2-5; size: .; D: .; DNA: TGTGCCAGCAGTTTTGATATGCAGGGGTGGAATGAGCAGTACTTC; CDR3: CASSFDMQGWNEQYF
V: TRBV29-1; J: TRBJ2-1; size: few; D: TRBD2; DNA: TGCAGCGTCGGGACTAGCATGTCCTCCTACAATGAGCAGTTCTTC; CDR3: CSVGTSMSSYNEQFF
V: TRBV29-1; J: TRBJ1-2; size: once; D: .; DNA: TGCAGCATAGGGGTGGCACGAGGTGGATATGGCTACACCTTC; CDR3: CSIGVARGGYGYTF
V: TRBV27; J: TRBJ1-6; size: many; D: .; DNA: TGTGCCAGCAGTTTAGGAACAGGGAGAGGTTCACCCCTCCACTTT; CDR3: CASSLGTGRGSPLHF
V: TRBV18; J: TRBJ1-2; size: few; D: .; DNA: TGTGCCAGCTCGCAGGAGGATGGCTACACCTTC; CDR3: CASSQEDGYTF
V: TRBV3-1; J: TRBJ1-2; size: .; D: .; DNA: TGTGCCAGCAGCCAAGTGGGCAGTCCACCCTATGGCTACACCTTC; CDR3: CASSQVGSPPYGYTF
V: TRBV20-1; J: TRBJ2-7; size: .; D: TRBD2; DNA: TGCAGTGCTAGAGATCTCGAGGCTAGCGGGATCCACGAGCAGTACTTC; CDR3: CSARDLEASGIHEQYF
V: TRBV4-3; J: TRBJ2-3; size: .; D: .; DNA: TGCGCCAGCAGCCAAGATATTAGGGTGGCAGATACGCAGTATTTT; CDR3: CASSQDIRVADTQYF
V: TRBV18; J: TRBJ1-2; size: .; D: .; DNA: TGTGCCAGCTCACCAAGGATCATACAGGGAGATGGCTACACCTTC; CDR3: CASSPRIIQGDGYTF
V: TRBV29-1; J: TRBJ1-2; size: .; D: .; DNA: TGCAGCGTTCGTCCGGGAGGCTGCACCTTC; CDR3: CSVRPGGCTF
V: TRBV7-2; J: TRBJ1-4; size: few; D: .; DNA: TGTGCCAGCAGAGAAAGGACAGATGAAAAACTGTTTTTT; CDR3: CASRERTDEKLFF
V: TRBV29-1; J: TRBJ2-7; size: .; D: .; DNA: TGCAGCGTTGGGGGGGACTACGAGCAGTACTTC; CDR3: CSVGGDYEQYF
V: TRBV11-2; J: TRBJ2-1; size: few; D: .; DNA: TGTGCCAGCAGCTTATCGACAAGGCAGTTCTTC; CDR3: CASSLSTRQFF
V: TRBV5-1; J: TRBJ2-1; size: .; D: .; DNA: TGCGCCAGCAGCGAGGGACCAACCTACAATGAGCAGTTCTTC; CDR3: CASSEGPTYNEQFF
V: TRBV29-1; J: TRBJ2-7; size: .; D: .; DNA: TGCAGCGTTGAATCCGCCAGGGGCTACCTTAACGAGCAGTACTTC; CDR3: CSVESARGYLNEQYF
V: TRBV6-5; J: TRBJ2-5; size: few; D: TRBD2; DNA: TGTGCCAGCAGTTACGACGGGACTAGCCCAGAGACCCAGTACTTC; CDR3: CASSYDGTSPETQYF
V: TRBV5-1; J: TRBJ1-4; size: .; D: .; DNA: TGCGCCAGCAGCTTGGAGGGAGCAACTAATGAAAAACTGTTTTTT; CDR3: CASSLEGATNEKLFF
V: TRBV14; J: TRBJ2-7; size: .; D: .; DNA: TGTGCCAGCAGCGCGGGACCAGATAGCTACGAGCAGTACTTC; CDR3: CASSAGPDSYEQYF
V: TRBV4-1; J: TRBJ2-7; size: .; D: .; DNA: TGCGCCAGCAGCCAATTTGTTTTCGACAGCGAGTACGAGCAGTACTTC; CDR3: CASSQFVFDSEYEQYF
V: TRBV3-1; J: TRBJ1-2; size: few; D: .; DNA: TGTGCCAGCAGCCAAGCCCACTCAGGCGTCTATGGCTACACCTTC; CDR3: CASSQAHSGVYGYTF
V: TRBV4-1; J: TRBJ1-1; size: few; D: .; DNA: TGCGCCAGCAGCCAAGAGGCGGGATTTGTCACTGAAGCTTTCTTT; CDR3: CASSQEAGFVTEAFF
V: TRBV19; J: TRBJ2-7; size: .; D: .; DNA: TGTGCCAGTAGTGCGGGGACAGCCGGAAGCTACGAGCAGTACTTC; CDR3: CASSAGTAGSYEQYF
V: TRBV29-1; J: TRBJ2-5; size: .; D: TRBD2; DNA: TGCAGCGTCGCCCTGAGACTAGCGGAAAATGAGCAGTACTTC; CDR3: CSVALRLAENEQYF
V: TRBV7-9; J: TRBJ1-2; size: .; D: TRBD1; DNA: TGTGCCAGCAGCCGACTGGACAGGTTGGACTATGGCTACACCTTC; CDR3: CASSRLDRLDYGYTF
V: TRBV7-8; J: TRBJ2-2; size: .; D: .; DNA: TGTGCCAGCAGCTTATTAATTAGGACCGCGAACACCGGGGAGCTGTTTTTT; CDR3: CASSLLIRTANTGELFF
V: TRBV6-1; J: TRBJ2-3; size: .; D: .; DNA: TGTGCCAGCAGTGAAGCCCAGTTGTGGGGTACGCAGTATTTT; CDR3: CASSEAQLWGTQYF
V: TRBV7-2; J: TRBJ2-5; size: .; D: .; DNA: TGTGCCAGCCGGCCGGGCGGAGAGACCCAGTACTTC; CDR3: CASRPGGETQYF
V: TRBV7-2; J: TRBJ2-5; size: few; D: TRBD2; DNA: TGTGCCAGCAGCGCCGAACTAGCGGGAGTTGTCGGGGGGGAGACCCAGTACTTC; CDR3: CASSAELAGVVGGETQYF
V: TRBV7-8; J: TRBJ2-1; size: .; D: .; DNA: TGTGCCAGCACGCTTGCGACAGGGGACTACGGGGAGCAGTTCTTC; CDR3: CASTLATGDYGEQFF
V: TRBV28; J: TRBJ2-5; size: .; D: .; DNA: TGTGCCAGTGAACTGGACAGGCGGGAGCAGTACTTC; CDR3: CASELDRREQYF
V: TRBV3-1; J: TRBJ2-7; size: .; D: .; DNA: TGTGCCAGCAGCCAAAAGGGCCGACTCTCCTACGAGCAGTACTTC; CDR3: CASSQKGRLSYEQYF
V: TRBV27; J: TRBJ1-5; size: few; D: .; DNA: TGTGCCAGCAGTTTTGCCGGGGGGTATCAGCCCCAGCATTTT; CDR3: CASSFAGGYQPQHF